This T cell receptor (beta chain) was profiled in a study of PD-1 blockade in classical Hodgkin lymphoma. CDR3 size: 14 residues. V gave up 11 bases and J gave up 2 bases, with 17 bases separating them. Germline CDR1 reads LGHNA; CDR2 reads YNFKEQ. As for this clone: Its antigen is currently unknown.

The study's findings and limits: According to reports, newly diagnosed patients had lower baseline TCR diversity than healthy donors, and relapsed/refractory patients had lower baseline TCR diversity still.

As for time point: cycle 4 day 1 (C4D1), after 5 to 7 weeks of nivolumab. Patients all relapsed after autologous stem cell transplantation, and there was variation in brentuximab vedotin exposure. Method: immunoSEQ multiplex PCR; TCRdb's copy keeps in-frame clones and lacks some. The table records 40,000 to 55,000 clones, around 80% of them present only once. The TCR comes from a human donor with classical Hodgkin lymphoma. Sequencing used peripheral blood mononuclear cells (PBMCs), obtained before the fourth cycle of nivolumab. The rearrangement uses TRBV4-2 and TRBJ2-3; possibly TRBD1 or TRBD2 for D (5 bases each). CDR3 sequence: CASQPGPSTDTQYF. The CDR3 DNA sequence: TGTGCCTCACAACCGGGACCGTCCACAGATACGCAGTATTTT.